What follows are 17 T cell receptor beta chains derived from one specimen sequenced in a study of blood T cell repertoires in COVID-19. Method: immunoSEQ multiplex PCR; TCRdb's copy keeps in-frame clones and lacks some. Of approximately 31,000 clones listed, more than 85% are singletons. Sequenced sample: peripheral blood. Source of these receptors: a man aged 55-75 years with acute or convalescent COVID-19.

The gene calls are TRBV11-3 and TRBJ2-2; 13 positions agree with TRBD2. J was trimmed by 5 bases and V by 6 bases; bases with no gene match: 6. The CDR3 has 16 amino acids. Germline V gene lookup returns CDR1 SGHNT and CDR2 YENEEA. This CDR3 reads CASSRTSGSLTGELFF. The DNA of the CDR3 is TGTGCCAGCAGTCGGACTAGCGGGAGTTTAACCGGGGAGCTGTTTTTT.

CDR3 amino acids: CATSDPGQGNYGYTF. The CDR3, as DNA: TGTGCCACCAGTGACCCCGGACAGGGAAACTATGGCTACACCTTC. The chain recombines TRBV24-1 with TRBJ1-2; TRBD1 matches at 8 bases. Trimming took 4 bases from V and 2 from J; bases not matched to a gene: 5. CDR1 is KGHDR, CDR2 SFDVKD, per germline. The CDR3 runs 15 residues.

The chain uses TRBV6-2 or TRBV6-3 and TRBJ1-5; the D is unclear. This CDR3 has 14 amino acids. Trimming pared 5 bases from V and 0 bases from J, leaving 8 bases between. From germline, CDR1 is MNHEY and CDR2 SVGEGT. DNA of the CDR3: TGTGCCAGCAGTCCCAGTGATAGCAATCAGCCCCAGCATTTT. This sequence encodes CASSPSDSNQPQHF.

V gene TRBV19 combines with J gene TRBJ2-3; D is uncertain. The CDR3 length is 14 residues. V was cut by 6 bases and J by 6 bases, with 16 bases left in between. Germline lookup yields CDR1 LNHDA and CDR2 SQIVND (reference sequence). In nucleotides, the CDR3 is TGTGCCAGTAGACCCTACGAGATGTGGGATACGCAGTATTTT. Residues: CASRPYEMWDTQYF.

In this sample, this clone turned up once. The chain joins TRBV2 to TRBJ2-1, with TRBD1 identical over 9 bases. The germline CDR1 and CDR2 sequences are SNHLY and FYNNEI. CDR3 length: 15 residues. The J segment lost 4 bases and the V segment lost 5 bases, leaving 6 bases of the junction unmatched. The CDR3 DNA sequence: TGTGCCAGCAGTCGAGGGACAGGGTTTTACAATGAGCAGTTCTTC. Protein sequence: CASSRGTGFYNEQFF.

The chain employs TRBV7-9 and TRBJ2-7, with D perhaps TRBD2 (5 bases). Germline CDR1 SEHNR, CDR2 FQNEAQ (reference sequence). The CDR3 covers 14 residues. With 5 bases removed from V and 1 base from J, the gap between germline ends came to 12 bases. The CDR3 DNA sequence: TGTGCCAGCAGCACGGACTTTTCATCCTACGAGCAGTACGTC. Translated: CASSTDFSSYEQYV.

This sequence joins TRBV7-9 and TRBJ1-2, with 7 bases identical to TRBD1. The CDR3 runs to 15 residues. V was clipped by 5 bases and J by 1 base; unmatched bases: 7. Germline values: CDR1 SEHNR, CDR2 FQNEAQ (reference sequence). Written as DNA, the CDR3 is TGTGCCAGCAGCCCACTTAGACAGGGTAACTATGGCTACACCTTC. Amino acids: CASSPLRQGNYGYTF.

V usage is TRBV14 and J usage is TRBJ2-1; 16 nucleotides line up with TRBD2. The CDR3 spans 17 residues. Germline CDR1 SGHDN, CDR2 FVKESK. V gave up 4 bases and J gave up 9 bases; unmatched junction bases: 9. CDR3 coding DNA: TGTGCCAGCAGCCGTAACCCCGGGACTAGCGGGAGGGTTGAGCAGTTCTTC. It codes for CASSRNPGTSGRVEQFF.

The genes are TRBV9 and TRBJ2-3; D might be TRBD2 (6 bases). V was clipped by 3 bases and J by 0 bases, with 14 bases between them. This CDR3 has 16 amino acids. Germline CDR1 SGDLS, CDR2 YYNGEE. CDR3 DNA sequence: TGTGCCAGCAGCGCCAGGGCCGGGACTAGCACAGATACGCAGTATTTT. This gives the protein CASSARAGTSTDTQYF.

J is TRBJ2-7 and V is TRBV27, with TRBD2 matching over 15 bases. Trimming took 6 bases from V and 3 from J; bases not matched to a gene: 12. This CDR3 is built from 18 residues. Germline V gene lookup returns CDR1 MNHEY and CDR2 SMNVEV (reference sequence). This chain's CDR3 is CASSQLGLAGGRGYEQYF. In DNA form, the CDR3 reads TGTGCCAGCAGCCAGTTAGGACTAGCGGGAGGGAGAGGCTACGAGCAGTACTTC.

The chain combines TRBV7-2 with TRBJ2-1; 10 bases map to TRBD2. CDR3 size: 16 residues. V shed 1 base and J 7 bases; nucleotides not matched to a gene: 7. From germline, CDR1 is SGHTA and CDR2 FQGNSA. CDR3 residues: CASSLGLAGAMNEQFF. CDR3 DNA sequence: TGTGCCAGCAGCTTAGGGCTAGCGGGAGCGATGAATGAGCAGTTCTTC.

The V and J genes are TRBV6-2 or TRBV6-3 and TRBJ1-1; 7 nucleotides match TRBD1. Germline CDR1 and CDR2: MNHEY and SVGEGT. V trimming: 4 bases; J trimming: 4 bases; junction bases outside the gene matches: 3. CDR3 length: 13 amino acids. The CDR3 DNA reads TGTGCCAGCAGTTCTCACAGGGGCACTGAAGCTTTCTTT. Its protein product is CASSSHRGTEAFF.

The V and J genes are TRBV19 and TRBJ1-2; possibly TRBD1 for D (5 bases). The CDR3 spans 12 residues. The germline V and J ends were trimmed by 5 bases and 4 bases, with 8 bases remaining between them. Germline loops: CDR1 LNHDA, CDR2 SQIVND (reference sequence). In DNA, the CDR3 is TGTGCCAGTAGTCAGGGTTTCTATGGCTACACCTTC. Amino acids: CASSQGFYGYTF.

This clone was seen a handful of times. This chain connects TRBV5-1 to TRBJ1-1; D might be TRBD1 (6 bases). The CDR3 loop spans 14 amino acids. The V and J ends lost 3 bases and 0 bases respectively, with 9 bases between them. Per the germline V gene, CDR1 is SGHRS and CDR2 is YFSETQ. DNA of the CDR3: TGCGCCAGCAGCTCACAGGGTTTGAACACTGAAGCTTTCTTT. Residues: CASSSQGLNTEAFF.

The chain couples TRBV4-1 to TRBJ2-5, with 10 bases that match TRBD2. The CDR3 consists of 16 residues. The germline gives CDR1 MGHRA, CDR2 YSYEKL. The V and J ends lost 4 bases and 5 bases, in that order; junction bases with no gene match: 10. This CDR3 reads CASSRGFGLAVETQYF. CDR3 coding DNA: TGCGCCAGCAGCCGGGGGTTTGGACTAGCGGTTGAGACCCAGTACTTC.

The V call is TRBV11-1, the J call TRBJ2-1; TRBD2 matches 12 bases. The germline CDR1 and CDR2 sequences are SGHAT and FQDESV (reference sequence). The CDR3 is made up of 15 amino acids. V lost 4 bases to trimming and J lost 5 bases; unmatched junction nucleotides: 3. The CDR3 sequence is CASSSRLAGDNEQFF. The DNA for the CDR3 is TGTGCCAGCAGCTCGCGACTAGCGGGAGACAATGAGCAGTTCTTC. The full variable domain, rest sourced from reference TRBV11-1 and TRBJ2-1, is EAEVAQSPRYKITEKSQAVAFWCDPISGHATLYWYRQILGQGPELLVQFQDESVVDDSQLPKDRFSAERLKGVDSTLKIQPAELGDSAMYLCASSSRLAGDNEQFFGPGTRLTVL.

The chain uses TRBV2 and TRBJ1-3; unclear D gene. The CDR3 extends over 14 amino acids. The germline CDR1 and CDR2 sequences are SNHLY and FYNNEI. V shed 4 bases and J shed 0 bases, with 7 bases lying between them. The CDR3, as DNA: TGTGCCAGCAGTGTCGGTAGCTCTGGAAACACCATATATTTT. Translation: CASSVGSSGNTIYF.